This TCR beta chain appears in the sequencing data of a study of blood T cell repertoires in COVID-19. The wider study: Researchers got acute and convalescent COVID-19 samples from the United States, Italy and Spain. Nucleic acid was either cDNA or gDNA, and it came from T cells, B-cell-depleted T cells, or PBMCs.

CDR1 and CDR2 from the germline V gene are SNHLY and FYNNEI. CDR3 length equals 15 residues. V trimming: 7 bases; J trimming: 0 bases; junction bases outside the gene matches: 5. Original processing notes: Amplifying reference gene primers gave estimates of nucleated cell counts. Measured with immunoSEQ multiplex PCR; TCRdb has only the in-frame clones, and not every one. That table gives V, J and clone size, and the DNA gave D and trimming. The data hold some 74,000 clones, with 70% to 90% observed a single time. The origin of this receptor is an elderly woman with active or convalescent COVID-19. Sequencing was carried out using peripheral blood. This sequence joins TRBV2 and TRBJ2-7; 11 positions match TRBD2. CDR3: CASKILAGVSYEQYF. CDR3 nucleotides: TGTGCCAGCAAGATACTAGCGGGGGTCTCCTACGAGCAGTACTTC.